This TCR beta chain was retrieved from a study of blood T cell repertoires in COVID-19. In the study overall: Sites across the United States, Italy and Spain contributed samples from acute and convalescent COVID-19. Sample material is recorded as cDNA or gDNA derived from T cells, B-cell-depleted T cells, or PBMCs.

Methods used by the authors: From reference gene primer amplification, estimates of nucleated cell counts were derived. Assay: immunoSEQ multiplex PCR; the TCRdb copy retains only in-frame clones and omits some. The V and J calls and clone size come from that table; D and trimming were worked out from the DNA. The repertoire holds about 220,000 clones, roughly 84% seen once, with 3.5% to 4% in the top ten. Sequencing used peripheral blood. The source of this sequence is a woman of 80 years or more with acute or convalescent COVID-19.

The DNA for the CDR3 is TGTGCCAGCAGAGCAGACAGGGGCCCTGGAAACACCATATATTTT. Translation gives CASRADRGPGNTIYF. The V gene is TRBV6-5, the J gene TRBJ1-3; 8 bases are a match to TRBD1. The CDR3 has 15 amino acids. V was clipped by 6 bases and J by 2 bases; unmatched bases: 6. Germline values: CDR1 MNHEY, CDR2 SVGAGI.